What follows describes a single T cell receptor beta chain. Its antigen remains unidentified. No base quality information exists; no much larger clone differs at one position. Only healthy Caucasian donors were included. Three pairs of female monozygotic twins, all aged 18 to 29 years, made up the twin cohort. Peripheral blood mononuclear cells were the source from which RNA for the TCR libraries was isolated. The CDR3 contains 13 residues, cysteine and phenylalanine counted. Here the CDR3 DNA is all that survives: 39 bases in frame from base 1. CDR1 and CDR2, per the germline V gene, are KGHDR and SFDVKD. The V and J ends are trimmed by 9 bases and 1 base, leaving 11 bases between them. The data stem from a study of identical twins listed by TCRdb under 2016. Regarding the research as a whole: To test whether fetal clonotypes persist, this study deep-sequenced TCR alpha and beta repertoires from monozygotic twins, from unrelated adults of various ages, and from cord blood. Replicate twin experiments were performed at different times using different library preparation protocols to rule out contamination. Broad study findings and their caveats: Fewer insertions were carried by abundant cord blood beta clonotypes, a similar but weaker trend appeared in young adult naive repertoires, and no such trend appeared in memory repertoires. In beta out-of-frame sequences, excess twin sharing was weaker, because having fewer shared sequences lowered the signal-to-noise ratio. Zero-insertion analyses could be partly confounded by invariant T cells such as MAIT and iNKT, though diverse VJ usage argued against such confounding for most clonotypes. In monozygotic twins, recombination models systematically underestimated out-of-frame TCR alpha sharing, but the models matched the sharing seen between unrelated individuals. Conclusions relied on cross-sectional statistical analysis, since the same donors could not be followed over many years. Out-of-frame TCR alpha sequences shared between twins showed an excess of low generation-probability sequences compared with coincidental sharing between unrelated individuals.

Library construction relied on 5' RACE. Sequenced using an Illumina HiSeq 2000. Template switching introduced a universal primer binding site; the final cDNA contained a unique molecular identifier, enabling accurate counting of TCR cDNA molecules. Specific primers in the conserved constant-segment region were used to synthesize first-strand cDNA for the TCR alpha and beta chains. To control for contamination, every cDNA library carried two barcodes: a SMART-Mk sample barcode plus Illumina barcodes. Two successive PCR steps introduced TruSeq adapter sequences along with Illumina sample barcodes. TCR alpha and beta cDNA libraries were sequenced on the Illumina HiSeq platform with custom primers. Processing in the source paper ran as follows. Unique molecular identifiers were extracted from raw reads with MiGEC, and CDR3 positions were determined with MiXCR. For each individual, recombination models were inferred using an EM algorithm with the repgenHMM and IGoR tools. Shared clonotype analysis was performed with the tcR package in R, normalizing sharing by the product of cloneset sizes. To study raw recombination free of thymic and clonal selection effects, out-of-frame nonproductive sequences were analyzed. The public sequencing data were trimmed at Q25 with fastp and processed into clonotypes with MiXCR by TCRdb, which kept only in-frame beta chains. Every CDR3 protein is listed once, alongside the most common genes and DNA of its rows. The V and J calls were determined by TCRdb, not by the authors. The sample table contains 750,000 to 950,000 distinct CDR3 sequences; only one count was recorded for roughly an eighth of them. The ten most abundant clones make up about 1.5% of the sample.

This same sample was also part of a study on yellow fever vaccine responses in identical twins. As the second publication notes: According to the authors, the vaccine-induced T cell response in identical twins seemed to be partly convergent and partly specific to each individual. The study precisely tracked vaccine-responding T cell clones in identical twins.

Sequencing input: PBMCs. This TCR derives from a woman under 30 in good health. The rearrangement combines TRBV24-1 with TRBJ1-1; TRBD1 might be the D gene, on 5 matching bases. The CDR3 here reads CATGDGKNTEAFF. The nucleotides are TGTGCCACCGGGGACGGAAAGAACACTGAAGCTTTCTTT.